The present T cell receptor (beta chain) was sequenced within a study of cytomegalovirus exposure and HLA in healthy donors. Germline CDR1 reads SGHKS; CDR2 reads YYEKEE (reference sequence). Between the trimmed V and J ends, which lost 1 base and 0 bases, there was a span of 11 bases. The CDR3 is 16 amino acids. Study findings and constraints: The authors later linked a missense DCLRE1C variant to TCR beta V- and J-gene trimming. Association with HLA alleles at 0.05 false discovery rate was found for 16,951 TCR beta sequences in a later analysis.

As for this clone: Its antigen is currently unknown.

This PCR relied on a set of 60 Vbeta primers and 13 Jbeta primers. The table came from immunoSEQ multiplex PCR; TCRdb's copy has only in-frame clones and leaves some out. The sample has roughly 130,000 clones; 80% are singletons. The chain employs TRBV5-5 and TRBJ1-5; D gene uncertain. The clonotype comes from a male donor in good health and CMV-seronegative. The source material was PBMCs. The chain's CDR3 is CASSLHSDLSNQPQHF. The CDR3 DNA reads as TGTGCCAGCAGCTTGCACAGTGACCTTAGCAATCAGCCCCAGCATTTT.